Shown below are 7 T cell receptor beta chains from a single sample sequenced in a study of blood T cell repertoires in COVID-19. Sequenced by immunoSEQ multiplex PCR; TCRdb stores in-frame clones only, minus some. The sample yields around 68,000 clones, about nine tenths seen once. Sequencing was carried out using peripheral blood. Receptor source: a woman aged 50 to 65 with acute or convalescent COVID-19.

This clone was found once. This chain connects TRBV6-1 to TRBJ1-2, with 7 positions matching TRBD1. J lost 6 bases, V lost 3 bases, and 4 bases had no gene match. The CDR3 is 13 residues long. The germline CDR1 and CDR2 sequences are MNHNS and SASEGT. DNA for the CDR3: TGTGCCAGCAGTGATGACAGGGAAGATGGCTACACCTTC. As protein: CASSDDREDGYTF.

The rearrangement links TRBV19 to TRBJ1-2; maybe TRBD1 (6 bases). Germline loops: CDR1 LNHDA, CDR2 SQIVND (reference sequence). V shed 0 bases and J shed 7 bases, with 15 bases lying between them. This CDR3 comprises 15 residues. CDR3 protein: CASSIDHRVVGGYTF. The DNA for the CDR3 is TGTGCCAGTAGTATAGACCACAGGGTTGTAGGTGGCTACACCTTC.

The chain combines TRBV7-8 with TRBJ2-1; 8 bases agree with TRBD2. Germline CDR1 SGHVS, CDR2 FQNEAQ. The ends lost 7 bases at V and 6 bases at J; junction bases unmatched: 11. The CDR3 spans 15 residues. The CDR3 DNA reads as TGTGCCAGCACCCCGACCTGGACTAGCCCCAATGAGCAGTTCTTC. Residues: CASTPTWTSPNEQFF.

The CDR3, as DNA: TGCGCCAGCAGCTTGGACGTTAGAGTTGAAGCTTTCTTT. Amino acids: CASSLDVRVEAFF. The V gene is TRBV5-1, the J gene TRBJ1-1, with unresolved D. The CDR3 consists of 13 residues. Trimming cost V 0 bases and J 7 bases, with 10 bases left between them. Per germline, CDR1 SGHRS and CDR2 YFSETQ.

V is TRBV5-6 and J is TRBJ1-5, with D maybe TRBD1 (5 bases). Germline loops: CDR1 SGHDT, CDR2 YYEEEE. Trimming shortened V by 4 bases and J by 0 bases, and 11 bases separated the two germline ends. There are 15 residues in the CDR3. The CDR3 bases are TGTGCCAGCAGCGATGGACAAACTAGCAATCAGCCCCAGCATTTT. Its protein product is CASSDGQTSNQPQHF.

V and J are TRBV7-2 and TRBJ2-7; 8 bases match TRBD1. The CDR3 spans 16 residues. J was trimmed by 1 base and V by 1 base; bases with no gene match: 6. Germline CDR1 is SGHTA and CDR2 is FQGNSA. The DNA for the CDR3 is TGTGCCAGCAGCTTAGGGGAGGACAGGGTATCCTACGAGCAGTACTTC. This translates into CASSLGEDRVSYEQYF.

The sample holds one count of this clone. The chain employs TRBV19 and TRBJ1-5; a possible D gene is TRBD1 (5 bases). From germline, CDR1 is LNHDA and CDR2 SQIVND (reference sequence). The CDR3 contains 18 residues. The germline V and J ends were trimmed by 0 bases and 0 bases, with 15 bases remaining between them. The CDR3: CASSIDQGHLYSNQPQHF. The CDR3 DNA follows: TGTGCCAGTAGTATAGATCAAGGACACCTGTATAGCAATCAGCCCCAGCATTTT.